The 6 T cell receptor beta chains presented below share a single source sample, sequenced in a study of T cell responses to AZD1222 COVID-19 vaccine. Libraries were prepared by immunoSEQ multiplex PCR; TCRdb keeps only in-frame clonotypes and omits some of them. Here the sample spans approximately 150,000 clones, 75% to 95% being singletons. This material consisted of peripheral blood, taken on day 0 of AZD1222 vaccination. The origin of the receptors is an adult in good health.

V is TRBV28 and J is TRBJ2-7; 8 positions match TRBD2. The CDR3 length is 13 residues. V lost 6 bases, J lost 2 bases, and 3 bases stayed unmatched. The germline V gene encodes CDR1 MDHEN and CDR2 SYDVKM. The CDR3 DNA sequence: TGTGCCAGCAGCGGGGGGGACGCCTACGAGCAGTACTTC. Its translation: CASSGGDAYEQYF.

This sequence joins TRBV28 and TRBJ2-4; 8 nucleotides align to TRBD2. There are 15 residues in the CDR3. Germline lookup yields CDR1 MDHEN and CDR2 SYDVKM. After removal of 6 bases from V and 0 bases from J, the junction contained 4 bases not matched to a gene. The CDR3 loop reads CASSNLAGAKNIQYF. Written as DNA, the CDR3 is TGTGCCAGCAGCAACCTAGCGGGAGCCAAAAACATTCAGTACTTC.

V is TRBV28 and J is TRBJ1-6; unclear D gene. Deletions cut 6 bases from V and 7 bases from J, with 10 bases between. CDR3 size: 13 residues. Germline V gene data show CDR1 as MDHEN and CDR2 as SYDVKM. The CDR3 DNA sequence: TGTGCCAGCAGCAAGCTGCTCAATTCACCCCTCCACTTT. This sequence encodes CASSKLLNSPLHF. The whole variable domain, filled in from reference TRBV28 and TRBJ1-6, reads DVKVTQSSRYLVKRTGEKVFLECVQDMDHENMFWYRQDPGLGLRLIYFSYDVKMKEKGDIPEGYSVSREKKERFSLILESASTNQTSMYLCASSKLLNSPLHFGNGTRLTVT.

The gene calls are TRBV28 and TRBJ1-1; D ambiguous. Trimming left V 6 bases short and J 4 bases short, with 15 bases between. Per the germline V gene, CDR1 is MDHEN and CDR2 is SYDVKM. The CDR3 totals 14 residues. The CDR3 DNA reads TGTGCCAGCAGCTTGGGGATTTCGGGCACTGAAGCTTTCTTT. Residues: CASSLGISGTEAFF.

In this sample, this clone turned up once. CDR3 DNA: TGTGCCAGCAGTTTATCGTTTCTCTCCTACGAGCAGTACTTC. This translates into CASSLSFLSYEQYF. This sequence joins TRBV27 and TRBJ2-7; no firm D call. Germline CDR1 MNHEY, CDR2 SMNVEV (reference sequence). Trimming removed 0 bases from V and 0 bases from J, with 6 bases in between. The CDR3 has 14 amino acids.

The chain is built from TRBV4-2 and TRBJ1-2; D remains ambiguous. Trimming took 1 base from V and 6 from J, leaving 9 bases between them. Per the germline V gene, CDR1 is LGHNA and CDR2 is YNFKEQ. The CDR3 has 13 amino acids. The CDR3 sequence: CASSQVRVDGYTF. The DNA for the CDR3 is TGTGCCAGCAGCCAAGTACGGGTTGATGGCTACACCTTC.